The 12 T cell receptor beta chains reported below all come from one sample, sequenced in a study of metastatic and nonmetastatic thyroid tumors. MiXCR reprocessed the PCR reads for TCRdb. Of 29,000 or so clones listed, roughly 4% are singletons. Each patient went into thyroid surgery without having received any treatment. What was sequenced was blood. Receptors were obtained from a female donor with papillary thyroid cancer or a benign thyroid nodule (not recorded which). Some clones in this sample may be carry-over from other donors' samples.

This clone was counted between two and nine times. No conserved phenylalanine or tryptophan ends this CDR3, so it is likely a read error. CDR3 region: CASPLGRGELFS. DNA for the CDR3: TGTGCCAGCCCCCTGGGGAGGGGAGAGCTGTTTTCT. The chain couples TRBV5-5 to TRBJ2-2, with 7 bases that match TRBD2. The germline gives CDR1 SGHKS, CDR2 YYEKEE (reference sequence). The CDR3 has 12 residues. Trimming cost V 7 bases and J 11 bases; bases outside gene matches: 8.

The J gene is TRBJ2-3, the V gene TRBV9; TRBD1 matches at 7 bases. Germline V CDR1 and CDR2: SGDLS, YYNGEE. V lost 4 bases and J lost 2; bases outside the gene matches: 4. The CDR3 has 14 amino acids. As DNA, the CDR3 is TGTGCCAGCAGCCCAACAGGGGCCACAGATACGCAGTATTTT. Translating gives CASSPTGATDTQYF.

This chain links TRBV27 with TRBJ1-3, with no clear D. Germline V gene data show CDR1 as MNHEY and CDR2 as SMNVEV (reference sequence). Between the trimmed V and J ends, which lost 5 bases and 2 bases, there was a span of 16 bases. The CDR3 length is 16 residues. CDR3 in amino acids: CASSSLGLGTGNTIYF. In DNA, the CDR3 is TGTGCCAGCAGTAGCCTCGGGTTAGGGACTGGAAACACCATATATTTT.

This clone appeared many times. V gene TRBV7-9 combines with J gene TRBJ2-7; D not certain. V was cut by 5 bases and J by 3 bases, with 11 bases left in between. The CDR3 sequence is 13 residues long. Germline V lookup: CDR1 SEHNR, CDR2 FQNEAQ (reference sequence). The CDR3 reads CASSHTDGYEQYF. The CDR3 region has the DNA TGTGCCAGCAGCCACACGGACGGCTACGAGCAGTACTTC.

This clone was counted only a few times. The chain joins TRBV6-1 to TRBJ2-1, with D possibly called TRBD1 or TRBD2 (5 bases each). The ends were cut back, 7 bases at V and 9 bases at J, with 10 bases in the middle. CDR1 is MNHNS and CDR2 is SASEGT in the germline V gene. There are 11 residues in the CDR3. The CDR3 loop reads CASTGQGEQFF. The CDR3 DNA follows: TGTGCCAGCACGGGGCAGGGTGAGCAGTTCTTC.

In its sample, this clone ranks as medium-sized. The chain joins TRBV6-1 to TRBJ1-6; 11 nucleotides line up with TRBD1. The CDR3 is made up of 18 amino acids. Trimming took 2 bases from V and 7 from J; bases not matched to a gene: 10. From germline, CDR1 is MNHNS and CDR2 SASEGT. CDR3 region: CASSETPDRGPENSPLHF. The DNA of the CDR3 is TGTGCCAGCAGTGAAACCCCGGACAGGGGGCCCGAAAATTCACCCCTCCACTTT.

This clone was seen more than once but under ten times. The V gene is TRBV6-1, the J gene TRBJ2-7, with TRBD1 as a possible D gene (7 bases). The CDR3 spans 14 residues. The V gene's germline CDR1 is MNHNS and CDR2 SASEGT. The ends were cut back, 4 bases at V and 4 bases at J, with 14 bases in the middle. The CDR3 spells CASSVEQGGYEQYF. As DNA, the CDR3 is TGTGCCAGCAGTGTGGAGCAGGGGGGATACGAGCAGTACTTC.

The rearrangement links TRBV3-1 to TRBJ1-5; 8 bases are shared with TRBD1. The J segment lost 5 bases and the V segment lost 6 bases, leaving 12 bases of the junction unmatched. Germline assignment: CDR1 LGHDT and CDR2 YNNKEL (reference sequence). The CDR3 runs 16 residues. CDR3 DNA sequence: TGTGCCAGCAGTACAGGGAGGGACAGGCTCGATCAGCCCCAGCATTTT. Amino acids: CASSTGRDRLDQPQHF.

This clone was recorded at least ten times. This CDR3 reads CASSRGSNNSPLHF. CDR3 DNA: TGTGCCAGCTCCAGGGGGTCAAATAATTCACCCCTCCACTTT. The chain couples TRBV18 to TRBJ1-6; the match to TRBD1 covers 7 bases. Trimming removed 6 bases from V and 5 bases from J; junction bases left unmatched: 4. Germline V gene lookup returns CDR1 KGHSH and CDR2 LQKENI. This CDR3 is 14 amino acids long.

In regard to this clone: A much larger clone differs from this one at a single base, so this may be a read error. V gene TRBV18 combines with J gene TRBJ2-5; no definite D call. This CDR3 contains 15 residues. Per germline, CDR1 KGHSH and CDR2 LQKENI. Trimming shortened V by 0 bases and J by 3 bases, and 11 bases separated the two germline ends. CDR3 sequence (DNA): TGTGCCAGCTCACCACCGAGAGGCGCGGAAGAGACCCAGTACTTC. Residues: CASSPPRGAEETQYF.

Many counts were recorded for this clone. CDR3 in DNA: TGTGCCAGCAGTTCAAGAGGTGTAGGGATGGGGAATCAGCCCCAGCATTTT. This encodes CASSSRGVGMGNQPQHF. The V and J genes are TRBV12-3 or TRBV12-4 and TRBJ1-5; no clear D. V lost 4 bases and J lost 4, with 20 bases in between. The CDR3 extends over 17 amino acids.

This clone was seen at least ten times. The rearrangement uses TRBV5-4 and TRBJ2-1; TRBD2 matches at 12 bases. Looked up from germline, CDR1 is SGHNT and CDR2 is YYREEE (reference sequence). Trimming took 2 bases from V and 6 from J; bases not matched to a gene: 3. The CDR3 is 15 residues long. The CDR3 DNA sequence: TGTGCCAGCAGCTTTACTAGCGGGAGGTCCAATGAGCAGTTCTTC. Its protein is CASSFTSGRSNEQFF.